This T cell receptor (beta chain) was retrieved from a study of response to subunit inactivated influenza vaccine. The CDR3 loop spans 14 amino acids. Germline CDR1 MGHRA, CDR2 YSYEKL. The V end lost 0 bases, the J end lost 4 bases, and 9 bases lay between the germline ends. MiXCR, applied by TCRdb to the RT-PCR reads, yields one record per CDR3 protein. The data show about 620,000 distinct CDR3 sequences, over 9.5% seen once. Study findings and constraints: A suggestion made by the authors is that each seasonal influenza vaccination recruits few new T cells.

This clonotype was observed many times. Its antigen is unknown. This receptor was obtained from a man aged 45-65 years who received an inactivated influenza vaccine. Sequenced material: PBMCs from blood, taken on the day of vaccination. The chain uses TRBV4-1 and TRBJ1-2; no clear D gene. The CDR3 bases are TGCGCCAGCAGCCAAGATAGAGCGGGCTATGGCTACACCTTC. Encoded protein: CASSQDRAGYGYTF.